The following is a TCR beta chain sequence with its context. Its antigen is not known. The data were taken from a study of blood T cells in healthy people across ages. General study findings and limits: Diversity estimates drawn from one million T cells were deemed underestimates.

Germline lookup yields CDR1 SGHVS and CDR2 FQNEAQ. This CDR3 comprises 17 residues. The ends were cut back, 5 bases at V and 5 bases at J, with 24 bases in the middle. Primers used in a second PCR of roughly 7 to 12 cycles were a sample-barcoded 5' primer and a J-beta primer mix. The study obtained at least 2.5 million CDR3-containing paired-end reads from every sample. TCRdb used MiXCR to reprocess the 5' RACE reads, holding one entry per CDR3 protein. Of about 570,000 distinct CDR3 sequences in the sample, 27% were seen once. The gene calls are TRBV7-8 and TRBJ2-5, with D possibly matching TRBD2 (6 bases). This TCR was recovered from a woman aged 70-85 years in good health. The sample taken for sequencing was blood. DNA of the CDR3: TGTGCCAGCAGCCTCCATCCGGGGACGGGAGAGGTGGAGACCCAGTACTTC. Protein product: CASSLHPGTGEVETQYF. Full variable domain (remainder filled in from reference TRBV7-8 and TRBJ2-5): GAGVSQSPRYKVAKRGQDVALRCDPISGHVSLFWYQQALGQGPEFLTYFQNEAQLDKSGLPSDRFFAERPEGSVSTLKIQRTQQEDSAVYLCASSLHPGTGEVETQYFGPGTRLLVL.